Listed here is a single T cell receptor beta chain. The antigen is undetermined. These data originate in a study of CD8 T cells in ankylosing spondylitis. Using its own MiXCR run on the 5' RACE reads, TCRdb lists one record per CDR3 protein. The sample lists some 270,000 distinct CDR3 sequences; 15% to 20% were seen once. Study results and caveats: Typical of ankylosing spondylitis blood, it appeared, was a TCR beta motif of eight highly homologous variants. It was reported that disease-linked clones were significantly enriched in matched ankylosing spondylitis synovial fluid.

V lost 6 bases to trimming and J lost 4 bases, with 10 bases between them. The CDR3 consists of 13 residues. CDR1 and CDR2 (germline): SGHTA, FQGNSA. The rearrangement uses TRBV7-2 and TRBJ2-1; possible D gene TRBD1, 5 bases. The receptor comes from a male donor with ankylosing spondylitis or in good health (not recorded which). Sequences were obtained from blood, either unsorted or a sorted T cell fraction (not recorded which). CDR3 coding DNA: TGTGCCAGCAGAGACAGTGGATACAATGAGCAGTTCTTC. Translation: CASRDSGYNEQFF.